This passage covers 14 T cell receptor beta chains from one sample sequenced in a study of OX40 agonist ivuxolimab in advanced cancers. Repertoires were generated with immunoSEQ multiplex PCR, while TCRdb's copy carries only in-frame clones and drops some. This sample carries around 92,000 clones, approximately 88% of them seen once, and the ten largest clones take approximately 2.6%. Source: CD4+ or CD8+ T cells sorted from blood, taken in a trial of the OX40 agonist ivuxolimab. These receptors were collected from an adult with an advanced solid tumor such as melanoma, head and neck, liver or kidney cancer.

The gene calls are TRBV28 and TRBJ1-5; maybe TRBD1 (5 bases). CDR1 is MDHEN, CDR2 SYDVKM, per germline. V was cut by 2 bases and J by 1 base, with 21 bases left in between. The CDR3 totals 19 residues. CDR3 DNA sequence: TGTGCCAGCAGTTTAGTGGAGGGTTCAGGGTTGAGGAGCAATCAGCCCCAGCATTTT. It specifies CASSLVEGSGLRSNQPQHF.

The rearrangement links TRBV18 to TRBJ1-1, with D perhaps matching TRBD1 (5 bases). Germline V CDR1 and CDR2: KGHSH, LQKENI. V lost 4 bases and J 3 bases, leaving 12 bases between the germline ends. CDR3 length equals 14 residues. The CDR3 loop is CASSRQTSDTEAFF. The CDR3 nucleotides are TGTGCCAGCTCACGACAGACCTCGGACACTGAAGCTTTCTTT.

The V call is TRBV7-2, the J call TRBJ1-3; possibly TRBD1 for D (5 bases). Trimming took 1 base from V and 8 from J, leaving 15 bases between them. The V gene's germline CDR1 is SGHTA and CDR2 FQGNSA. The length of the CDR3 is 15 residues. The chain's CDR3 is CASSLGAGRGDTIYF. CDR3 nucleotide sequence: TGTGCCAGCAGCTTAGGAGCGGGGCGTGGGGACACCATATATTTT.

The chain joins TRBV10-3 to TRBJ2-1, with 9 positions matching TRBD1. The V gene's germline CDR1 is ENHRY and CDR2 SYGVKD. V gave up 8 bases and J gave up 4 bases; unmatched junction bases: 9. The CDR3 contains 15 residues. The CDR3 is CAIHPGTGPYNEQFF. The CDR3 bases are TGTGCCATCCACCCCGGGACAGGGCCTTACAATGAGCAGTTCTTC.

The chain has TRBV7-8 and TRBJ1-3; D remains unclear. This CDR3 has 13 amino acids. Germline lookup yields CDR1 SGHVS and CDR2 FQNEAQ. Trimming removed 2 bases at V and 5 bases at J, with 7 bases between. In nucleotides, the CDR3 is TGTGCCAGCAGCTTAAGGGCCCGAAACACCATATATTTT. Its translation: CASSLRARNTIYF.

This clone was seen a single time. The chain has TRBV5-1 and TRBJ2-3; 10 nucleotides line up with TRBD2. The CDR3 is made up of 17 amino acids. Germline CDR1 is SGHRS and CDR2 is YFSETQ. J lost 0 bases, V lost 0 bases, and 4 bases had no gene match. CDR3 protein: CASSLAVLAGSTDTQYF. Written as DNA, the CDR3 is TGCGCCAGCAGCTTGGCCGTACTAGCGGGGAGCACAGATACGCAGTATTTT.

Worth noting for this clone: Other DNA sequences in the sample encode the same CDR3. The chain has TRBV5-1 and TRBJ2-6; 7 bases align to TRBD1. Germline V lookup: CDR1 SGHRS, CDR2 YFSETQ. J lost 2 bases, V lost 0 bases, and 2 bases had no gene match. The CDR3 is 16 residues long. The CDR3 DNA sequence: TGCGCCAGCAGCTTGGGACAGGGCCCTGGGGCCAACGTCCTGACTTTC. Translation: CASSLGQGPGANVLTF. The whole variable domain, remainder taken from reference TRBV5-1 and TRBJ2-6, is KAGVTQTPRYLIKTRGQQVTLSCSPISGHRSVSWYQQTPGQGLQFLFEYFSETQRNKGNFPGRFSGRQFSNSRSEMNVSTLELGDSALYLCASSLGQGPGANVLTFGAGSRLTVL.

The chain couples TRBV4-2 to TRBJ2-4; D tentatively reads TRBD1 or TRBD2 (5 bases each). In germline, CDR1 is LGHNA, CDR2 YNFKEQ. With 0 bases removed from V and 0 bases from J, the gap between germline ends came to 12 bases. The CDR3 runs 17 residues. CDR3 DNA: TGTGCCAGCAGCCAAGATTACGGGGCCGTAGCCAAAAACATTCAGTACTTC. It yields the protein CASSQDYGAVAKNIQYF.

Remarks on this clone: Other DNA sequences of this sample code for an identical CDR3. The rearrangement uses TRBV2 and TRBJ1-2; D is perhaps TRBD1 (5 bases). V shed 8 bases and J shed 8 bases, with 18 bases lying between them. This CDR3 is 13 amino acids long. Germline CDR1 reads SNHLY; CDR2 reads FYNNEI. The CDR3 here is CASQRLEEGGYTF. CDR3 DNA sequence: TGTGCCAGCCAAAGACTTGAGGAGGGGGGCTACACCTTC.

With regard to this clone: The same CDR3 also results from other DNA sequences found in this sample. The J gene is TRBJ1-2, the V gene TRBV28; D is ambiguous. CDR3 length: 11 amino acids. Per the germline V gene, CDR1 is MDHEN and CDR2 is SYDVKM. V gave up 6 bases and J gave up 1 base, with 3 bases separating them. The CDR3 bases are TGTGCCAGCAGCAGTAACTATGGCTACACCTTC. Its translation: CASSSNYGYTF.

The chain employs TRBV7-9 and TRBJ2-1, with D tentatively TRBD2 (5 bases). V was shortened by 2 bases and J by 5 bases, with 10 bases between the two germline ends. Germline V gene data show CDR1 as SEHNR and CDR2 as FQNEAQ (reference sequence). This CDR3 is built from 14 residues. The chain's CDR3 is CASSLYGENNEQFF. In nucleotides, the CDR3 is TGTGCCAGCAGCTTATATGGGGAGAACAATGAGCAGTTCTTC.

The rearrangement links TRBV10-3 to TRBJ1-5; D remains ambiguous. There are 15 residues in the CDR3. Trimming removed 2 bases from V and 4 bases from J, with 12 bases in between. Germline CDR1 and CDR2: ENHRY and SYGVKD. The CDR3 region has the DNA TGTGCCATCAGTGAGGGAATGAAGGAGAATCAGCCCCAGCATTTT. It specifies CAISEGMKENQPQHF.

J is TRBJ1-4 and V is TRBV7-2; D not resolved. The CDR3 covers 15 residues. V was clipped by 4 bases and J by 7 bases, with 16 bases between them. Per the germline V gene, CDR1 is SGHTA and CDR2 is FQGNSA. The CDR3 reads CASSWKPGGSEKLFF. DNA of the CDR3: TGTGCCAGCAGCTGGAAACCGGGAGGTAGTGAAAAACTGTTTTTT.

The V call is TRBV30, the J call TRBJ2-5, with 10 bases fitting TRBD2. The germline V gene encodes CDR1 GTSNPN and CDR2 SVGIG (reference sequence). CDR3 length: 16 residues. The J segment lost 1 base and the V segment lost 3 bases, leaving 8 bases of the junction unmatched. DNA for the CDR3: TGTGCCTGGAGGCCGGAAGGGACTAGCGTCCAAGAGACCCAGTACTTC. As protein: CAWRPEGTSVQETQYF.